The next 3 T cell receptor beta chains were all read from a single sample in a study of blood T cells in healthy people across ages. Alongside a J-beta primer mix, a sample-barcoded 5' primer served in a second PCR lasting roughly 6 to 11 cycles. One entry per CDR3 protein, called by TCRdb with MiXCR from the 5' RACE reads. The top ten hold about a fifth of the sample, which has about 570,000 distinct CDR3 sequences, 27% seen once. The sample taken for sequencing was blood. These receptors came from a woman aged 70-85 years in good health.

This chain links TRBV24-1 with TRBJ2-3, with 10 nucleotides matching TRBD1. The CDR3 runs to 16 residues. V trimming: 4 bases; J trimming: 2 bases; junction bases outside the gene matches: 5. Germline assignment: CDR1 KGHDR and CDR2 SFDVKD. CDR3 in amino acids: CATSEPGQGLTDTQYF. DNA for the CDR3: TGTGCCACCAGTGAACCGGGACAGGGGCTCACAGATACGCAGTATTTT.

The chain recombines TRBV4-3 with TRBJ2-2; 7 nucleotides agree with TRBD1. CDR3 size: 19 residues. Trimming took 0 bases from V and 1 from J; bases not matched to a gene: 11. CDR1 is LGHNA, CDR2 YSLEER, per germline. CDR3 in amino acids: CASSQDSIYDRVNTGELFF. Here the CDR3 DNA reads TGCGCCAGCAGCCAAGATAGTATATATGACAGGGTGAACACCGGGGAGCTGTTTTTT.

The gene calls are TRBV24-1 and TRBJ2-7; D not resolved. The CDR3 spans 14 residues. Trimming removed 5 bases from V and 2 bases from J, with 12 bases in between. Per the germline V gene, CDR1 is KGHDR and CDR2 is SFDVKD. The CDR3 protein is CATSAVTVPYEQYF. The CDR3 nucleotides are TGTGCCACCAGTGCTGTGACTGTCCCCTACGAGCAGTACTTC.